Included here is one T cell receptor beta chain sequence, with context. Its antigen is still unknown. One entry per CDR3 protein, called by TCRdb with MiXCR from the PCR reads. Here the sample spans over 14,000 distinct CDR3 sequences, roughly 60% being singletons. Trimming pared 2 bases from V and 0 bases from J, leaving 9 bases between. The CDR3 spans 15 residues. The source of the sample is a study of esophageal squamous cell carcinoma under preoperative chemotherapy. At the level of the study: Samples included peripheral blood T cells as well as tumor-infiltrating lymphocytes. Regarding the study as a whole: Post-treatment tumor-infiltrating lymphocytes appeared partly derived from peripheral T cells migrating into the tumor. Clonal contraction, more than amplification, hit abundant clones after paclitaxel-nedaplatin. Tumor-infiltrating lymphocytes showed no significant post-chemotherapy TCR diversity increase, unlike peripheral T cells.

Time point defined: before preoperative PTX-NDP chemotherapy. The genes are TRBV12-3 or TRBV12-4 and TRBJ2-3; perhaps TRBD2 as D (5 bases). Sampling was performed from a patient given preoperative chemotherapy. The clonotype comes from a human donor with esophageal squamous cell carcinoma. The donor label of this sample is uncertain. This CDR3 reads CASSLTGISTDTQYF. CDR3 sequence (DNA): TGTGCCAGCAGTTTAACCGGGATAAGCACAGATACGCAGTATTTT.